A single sample is the source of the 18 T cell receptor beta chains below, sequenced in a study of cytomegalovirus exposure and HLA in healthy donors. The study ran its PCR with 60 Vbeta and 13 Jbeta primers. The assay was immunoSEQ multiplex PCR, and TCRdb's table has in-frame clones only and misses some. Here the sample spans tens of thousands of clones, over 70% being singletons. The sequencing sample was made of PBMCs. Source of these receptors: a woman in her thirties or forties in good health and CMV-seropositive.

V is TRBV5-1 and J is TRBJ2-1; D may be TRBD1 (6 bases). Trimming removed 3 bases at V and 4 bases at J, with 14 bases between. CDR3 length: 15 residues. Germline CDR1 and CDR2: SGHRS and YFSETQ. The CDR3 spells CASSSTLGQYNEQFF. In DNA, the CDR3 is TGCGCCAGCAGCTCGACTCTGGGACAATACAATGAGCAGTTCTTC.

V gene TRBV5-1 combines with J gene TRBJ1-1; 7 nucleotides agree with TRBD1. This CDR3 has 14 amino acids. CDR1 and CDR2 from the germline V gene are SGHRS and YFSETQ. Losses at the gene ends were 6 bases for V and 0 bases for J; bases not matched to a gene: 5. CDR3 residues: CASNRDSLNTEAFF. Written as DNA, the CDR3 is TGCGCCAGCAACCGGGACAGCTTGAACACTGAAGCTTTCTTT.

The rearrangement links TRBV7-6 to TRBJ2-1; D is perhaps TRBD1 (5 bases). V dropped 1 base and J dropped 14 bases, with 15 bases sitting between them. The CDR3 runs to 13 residues. CDR1 and CDR2 (germline): SGHVS, FNYEAQ. CDR3 protein: CASSLGPDKREFF. DNA of the CDR3: TGTGCCAGCAGCTTAGGACCGGACAAAAGGGAGTTCTTC. Looking up the rest from reference TRBV7-6 and TRBJ2-1 gives the full variable domain: GAGVSQSPRYKVTKRGQDVALRCDPISGHVSLYWYRQALGQGPEFLTYFNYEAQQDKSGLPNDRFSAERPEGSISTLTIQRTEQRDSAMYRCASSLGPDKREFFGPGTRLTVL.

V is TRBV7-9 and J is TRBJ1-1, with D tentatively TRBD1 (5 bases). CDR3 size: 14 residues. Germline V gives CDR1 SEHNR, CDR2 FQNEAQ (reference sequence). Trimming cost V 0 bases and J 5 bases, with 10 bases left between them. For the CDR3, the DNA is TGTGCCAGCAGCTTAGCGACAGACGGGACTGAAGCTTTCTTT. Translation gives CASSLATDGTEAFF.

The V call is TRBV9, the J call TRBJ2-2, with 8 nucleotides matching TRBD2. The V and J ends lost 4 bases and 2 bases, in that order; junction bases with no gene match: 10. The germline V gene encodes CDR1 SGDLS and CDR2 YYNGEE. CDR3 size: 17 residues. The CDR3 bases are TGTGCCAGCAGCCCGCCTGGACTAGCCATTAACACCGGGGAGCTGTTTTTT. Translation: CASSPPGLAINTGELFF.

The V and J genes are TRBV4-2 and TRBJ2-3; tentative D call: TRBD2 (6 bases). Trimming took off 0 bases at V and 4 bases at J, with 8 bases between the two ends. From germline, CDR1 is LGHNA and CDR2 YNFKEQ. The CDR3 has 14 residues. The CDR3 sequence: CASSQDRLADTQYF. DNA for the CDR3: TGTGCCAGCAGCCAAGATCGACTAGCAGATACGCAGTATTTT.

The genes are TRBV6-5 and TRBJ2-5; 7 nucleotides line up with TRBD1. The CDR3 is made up of 13 amino acids. Germline assignment: CDR1 MNHEY and CDR2 SVGAGI. J lost 5 bases, V lost 2 bases, and 2 bases had no gene match. CDR3 sequence reads: CASSYSRGETQYF. The CDR3 nucleotides are TGTGCCAGCAGTTACAGCAGGGGGGAGACCCAGTACTTC.

The rearrangement joins TRBV14 to TRBJ1-2; D gene ambiguous. This CDR3 contains 14 residues. V gave up 0 bases and J gave up 8 bases, with 13 bases separating them. Germline values: CDR1 SGHDN, CDR2 FVKESK. The CDR3 loop is CASSQDRGLGGYTF. DNA of the CDR3: TGTGCCAGCAGCCAAGATCGAGGACTGGGAGGCTACACCTTC. Using reference TRBV14 and TRBJ1-2 for the parts outside the CDR3, the full variable domain is EAGVTQFPSHSVIEKGQTVTLRCDPISGHDNLYWYRRVMGKEIKFLLHFVKESKQDESGMPNNRFLAERTGGTYSTLKVQPAELEDSGVYFCASSQDRGLGGYTFGSGTRLTVV.

This clone was seen a handful of times. The chain carries TRBV9 and TRBJ2-6; D unclear. V was clipped by 1 base and J by 1 base, with 9 bases between them. The CDR3 consists of 16 residues. Germline V gives CDR1 SGDLS, CDR2 YYNGEE. The CDR3 sequence is CASSVTSGSGANVLTF. In DNA, the CDR3 is TGTGCCAGCAGCGTAACTTCGGGTTCTGGGGCCAACGTCCTGACTTTC.

V usage is TRBV18 and J usage is TRBJ2-7; D is undetermined. The CDR3 consists of 14 residues. The V end was cut by 2 bases, the J end by 0 bases, with 8 bases between. Germline values: CDR1 KGHSH, CDR2 LQKENI. The CDR3 DNA is TGTGCCAGCTCACCATTCGCTAGCTCCTACGAGCAGTACTTC. This translates into CASSPFASSYEQYF.

The chain is built from TRBV2 and TRBJ1-5; the D gene is possibly TRBD1 (5 bases). Trimming shortened V by 3 bases and J by 6 bases, and 12 bases separated the two germline ends. The CDR3 is 14 amino acids. Germline CDR1 and CDR2: SNHLY and FYNNEI. The CDR3 loop reads CASSEGRGGQPQHF. In nucleotides, the CDR3 is TGTGCCAGCAGTGAGGGAAGGGGCGGTCAGCCCCAGCATTTT.

This clone has only a few counts. The J gene is TRBJ1-2, the V gene TRBV6-1; D is unclear. The CDR3 loop spans 16 amino acids. Per germline, CDR1 MNHNS and CDR2 SASEGT. V was clipped by 0 bases and J by 3 bases, with 14 bases between them. CDR3 region: CASSEAFSAPDYGYTF. CDR3 DNA sequence: TGTGCCAGCAGTGAAGCGTTTTCTGCACCGGACTATGGCTACACCTTC.

The CDR3 loop is CASNRGQGDTEAFF. In DNA form, the CDR3 reads TGTGCCAGCAATAGGGGACAGGGTGACACTGAAGCTTTCTTT. The chain is built from TRBV7-9 and TRBJ1-1, with 9 bases identical to TRBD1. The V gene's germline CDR1 is SEHNR and CDR2 FQNEAQ (reference sequence). This CDR3 region has 14 residues. V shed 7 bases and J 3 bases; nucleotides not matched to a gene: 6.

The rearrangement joins TRBV7-8 to TRBJ1-2, with D perhaps matching TRBD1 (6 bases). Deletions cut 0 bases from V and 4 bases from J, with 6 bases between. The CDR3 spans 13 residues. From germline, CDR1 is SGHVS and CDR2 FQNEAQ. Written as DNA, the CDR3 is TGTGCCAGCAGCTTAGCGGGGGCCTATGGCTACACCTTC. Translation gives CASSLAGAYGYTF.

The rearrangement uses TRBV7-9 and TRBJ1-5; 7 bases match TRBD1. CDR1 is SEHNR and CDR2 is FQNEAQ in the germline V gene (reference sequence). This CDR3 comprises 15 residues. Trimming cost V 5 bases and J 7 bases; bases outside gene matches: 11. The CDR3 DNA follows: TGTGCCAGCAGCGCGACGACAGGGCCCGGACAGCCCCAGCATTTT. This sequence encodes CASSATTGPGQPQHF.

The genes are TRBV30 and TRBJ1-1, with D maybe TRBD1 (5 bases). V was pared by 2 bases and J by 0 bases, with 7 bases between. The CDR3 is made up of 13 amino acids. Germline lookup yields CDR1 GTSNPN and CDR2 SVGIG (reference sequence). The CDR3 DNA sequence: TGTGCCTGGAGTCGACAGATGAACACTGAAGCTTTCTTT. It translates to CAWSRQMNTEAFF.

This chain links TRBV6-1 with TRBJ1-2; perhaps TRBD1 as D (5 bases). There are 12 residues in the CDR3. V was shortened by 2 bases and J by 8 bases, with 9 bases between the two germline ends. Germline CDR1 is MNHNS and CDR2 is SASEGT. The CDR3 DNA follows: TGTGCCAGCAGTGAATTTAAGGGGGGCTACACCTTC. Amino acid sequence: CASSEFKGGYTF.

This chain connects TRBV5-1 to TRBJ2-5; a weak D match, TRBD2 (7 bases). V was pared by 4 bases and J by 4 bases, with 20 bases between. The germline gives CDR1 SGHRS, CDR2 YFSETQ. The CDR3 totals 16 residues. CDR3 sequence reads: CASSRGLGGAGETQYF. CDR3 coding DNA: TGCGCCAGCAGCCGGGGGCTAGGGGGGGCTGGAGAGACCCAGTACTTC.